This TCR beta chain was sequenced in a study of cytomegalovirus exposure and HLA in healthy donors. The CDR3 spans 15 residues. Losses at the gene ends were 4 bases for V and 9 bases for J; bases not matched to a gene: 10. Germline CDR1 reads SGHNT; CDR2 reads YYREEE (reference sequence). With 60 Vbeta and 13 Jbeta primers, the PCR was carried out. Assay: immunoSEQ multiplex PCR; the TCRdb copy retains only in-frame clones and omits some. The listing contains more than 140,000 clones. The TCR sequence derives from a woman aged 18-29 years in good health and CMV-seronegative. The chain couples TRBV5-4 to TRBJ2-1, with 10 bases that match TRBD2. The sequenced sample was PBMCs. For the CDR3, the DNA is TGTGCCAGCAGCCTGTCTGGAGCGGGAGGGATTGAGCAGTTCTTC. Translation gives CASSLSGAGGIEQFF.